This TCR beta chain appears in the sequencing data of a study of neurological immune-mediated disorders. For this clonotype: The antigen remains unidentified.

This CDR3 has 14 amino acids. The V and J ends lost 2 bases and 8 bases respectively, with 15 bases between them. Per germline, CDR1 SGHAT and CDR2 FQNNGV. The unsorted libraries were produced from 2 million PBMCs held at -80 C. As for the cDNA, it was generated by 5'RACE with 10-nucleotide random UMIs. TCRdb recomputed calls from the 5' RACE reads with MiXCR, one row per CDR3 protein. The sample holds 75,000 to 95,000 distinct CDR3 sequences, over 15% seen once. General study points: HTLV-1-associated myelopathy ranked highest for TCR clonal expansion and multiple sclerosis lowest, beneath healthy controls. CDR3 amino acid sequences of expanded clones were not shared across subjects, a result suggesting private repertoires in all groups.

The sequence was obtained from a woman aged 40 to 50 in good health. Sequenced: PBMCs. V gene TRBV11-2 combines with J gene TRBJ1-2, with unresolved D. CDR3 DNA sequence: TGTGCCAGCAGCTTAACAGTGGGCGCGGAAGGCTACACCTTC. It is translated as CASSLTVGAEGYTF.